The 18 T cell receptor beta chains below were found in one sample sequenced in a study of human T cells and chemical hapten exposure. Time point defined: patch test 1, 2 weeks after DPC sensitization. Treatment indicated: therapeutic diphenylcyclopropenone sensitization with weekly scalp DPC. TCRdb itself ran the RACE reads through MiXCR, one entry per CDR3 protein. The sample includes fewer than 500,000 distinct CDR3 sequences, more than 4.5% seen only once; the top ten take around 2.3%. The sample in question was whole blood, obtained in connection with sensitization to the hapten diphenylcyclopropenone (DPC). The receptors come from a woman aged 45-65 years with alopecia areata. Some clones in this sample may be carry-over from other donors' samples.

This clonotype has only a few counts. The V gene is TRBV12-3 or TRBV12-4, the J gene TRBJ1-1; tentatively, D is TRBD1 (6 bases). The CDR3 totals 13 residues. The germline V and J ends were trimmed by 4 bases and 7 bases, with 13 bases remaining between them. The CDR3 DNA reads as TGTGCCAGCAGTTCTTGGGGACAAATTGAAGCTTTCTTT. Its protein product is CASSSWGQIEAFF.

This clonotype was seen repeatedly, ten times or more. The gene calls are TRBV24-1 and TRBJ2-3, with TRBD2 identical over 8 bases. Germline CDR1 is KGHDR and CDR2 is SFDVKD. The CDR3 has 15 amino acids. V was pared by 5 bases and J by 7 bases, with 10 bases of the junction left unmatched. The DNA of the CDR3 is TGTGCCACCAGTGGGGTGGCGGGAGGTATGAATACGCAGTATTTT. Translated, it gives CATSGVAGGMNTQYF.

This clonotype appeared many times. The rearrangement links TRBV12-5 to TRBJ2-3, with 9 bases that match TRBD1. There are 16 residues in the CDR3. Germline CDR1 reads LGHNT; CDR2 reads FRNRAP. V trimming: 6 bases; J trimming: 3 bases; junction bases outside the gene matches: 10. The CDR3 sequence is CASGRIQGAGTDTQYF. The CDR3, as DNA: TGTGCTAGTGGCCGAATACAGGGGGCGGGAACAGATACGCAGTATTTT.

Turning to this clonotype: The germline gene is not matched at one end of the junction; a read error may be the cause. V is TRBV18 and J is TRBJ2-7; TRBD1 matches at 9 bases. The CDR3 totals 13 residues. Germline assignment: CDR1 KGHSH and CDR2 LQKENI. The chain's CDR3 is CASSPMTGGFPHF. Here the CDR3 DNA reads TGTGCCAGCTCACCGATGACAGGGGGTTTTCCCCACTTC.

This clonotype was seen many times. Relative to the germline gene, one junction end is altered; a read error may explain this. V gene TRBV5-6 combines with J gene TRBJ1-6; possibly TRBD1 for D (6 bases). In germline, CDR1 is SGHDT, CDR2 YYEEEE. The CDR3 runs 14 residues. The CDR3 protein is CASTLTGWNSPLHF. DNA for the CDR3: TGTGCCAGCACCTTGACAGGCTGGAATTCACCCCTCCACTTT.

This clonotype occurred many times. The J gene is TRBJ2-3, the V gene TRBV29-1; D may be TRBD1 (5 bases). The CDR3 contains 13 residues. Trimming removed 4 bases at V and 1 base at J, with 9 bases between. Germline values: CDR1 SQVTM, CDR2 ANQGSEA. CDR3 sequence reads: CSVVQGGTDTQYF. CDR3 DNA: TGCAGCGTTGTCCAGGGCGGCACAGATACGCAGTATTTT.

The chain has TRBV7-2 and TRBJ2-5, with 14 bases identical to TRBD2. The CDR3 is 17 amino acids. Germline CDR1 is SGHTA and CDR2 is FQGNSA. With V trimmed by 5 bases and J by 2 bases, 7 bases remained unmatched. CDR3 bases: TGTGCCAGCAGCCCAGGGACTAGCGGGGGTAATCAAGAGACCCAGTACTTC. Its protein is CASSPGTSGGNQETQYF. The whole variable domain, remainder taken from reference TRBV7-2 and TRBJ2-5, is GAGVSQSPSNKVTEKGKDVELRCDPISGHTALYWYRQSLGQGLEFLIYFQGNSAPDKSGLPSDRFSAERTGGSVSTLTIQRTQQEDSAVYLCASSPGTSGGNQETQYFGPGTRLLVL.

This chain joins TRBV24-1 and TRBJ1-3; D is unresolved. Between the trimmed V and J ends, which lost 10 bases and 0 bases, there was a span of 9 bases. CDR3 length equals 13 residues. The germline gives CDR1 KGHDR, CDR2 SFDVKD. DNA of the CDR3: TGTGCCACTAAATTTTACTCTGGAAACACCATATATTTT. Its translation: CATKFYSGNTIYF.

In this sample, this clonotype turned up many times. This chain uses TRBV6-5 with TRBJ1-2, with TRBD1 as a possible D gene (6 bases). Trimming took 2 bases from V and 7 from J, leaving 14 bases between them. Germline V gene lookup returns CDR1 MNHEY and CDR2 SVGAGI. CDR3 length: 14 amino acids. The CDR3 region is CASSYDDRFLGYTF. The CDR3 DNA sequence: TGTGCCAGCAGTTACGACGACAGGTTCCTTGGCTACACCTTC.

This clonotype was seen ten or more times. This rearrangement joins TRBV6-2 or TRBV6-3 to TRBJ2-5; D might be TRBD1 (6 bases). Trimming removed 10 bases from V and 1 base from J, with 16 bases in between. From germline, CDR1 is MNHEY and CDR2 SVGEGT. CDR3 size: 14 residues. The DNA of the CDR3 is TGTGCCACCAAAGGGGGACAAGCCCAAGAGACCCAGTACTTC. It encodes CATKGGQAQETQYF.

The CDR3 sequence is CASSPAGRFSSDTQYF. The CDR3 nucleotides are TGCGCCAGCAGCCCAGCCGGACGGTTTTCTTCAGATACGCAGTATTTT. V is TRBV5-1 and J is TRBJ2-3; D call uncertain. CDR1 is SGHRS and CDR2 is YFSETQ in the germline V gene. The CDR3 has 16 amino acids. Deletions cut 4 bases from V and 4 bases from J, with 19 bases between.

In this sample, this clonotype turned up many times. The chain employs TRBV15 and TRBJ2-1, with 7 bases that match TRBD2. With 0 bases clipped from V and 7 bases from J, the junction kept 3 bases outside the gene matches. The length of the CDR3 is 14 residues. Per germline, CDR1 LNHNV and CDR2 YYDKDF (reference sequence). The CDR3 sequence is CATSRDPAGNEQFF. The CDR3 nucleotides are TGTGCCACCAGCAGAGATCCAGCGGGGAATGAGCAGTTCTTC.

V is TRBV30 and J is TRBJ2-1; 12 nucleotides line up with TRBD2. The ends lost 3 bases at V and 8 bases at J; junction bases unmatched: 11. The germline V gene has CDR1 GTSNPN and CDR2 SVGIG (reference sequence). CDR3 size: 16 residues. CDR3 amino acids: CAWSRPSGRAEDEQFF. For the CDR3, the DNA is TGTGCCTGGAGCCGGCCTAGCGGGAGGGCCGAGGATGAGCAGTTCTTC.

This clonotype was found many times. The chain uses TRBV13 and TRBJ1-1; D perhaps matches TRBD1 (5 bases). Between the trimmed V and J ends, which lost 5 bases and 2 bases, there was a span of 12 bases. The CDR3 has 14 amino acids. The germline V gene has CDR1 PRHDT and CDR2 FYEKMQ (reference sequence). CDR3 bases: TGTGCCAGCAGCAGGGGACGGCTAAACACTGAAGCTTTCTTT. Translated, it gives CASSRGRLNTEAFF.

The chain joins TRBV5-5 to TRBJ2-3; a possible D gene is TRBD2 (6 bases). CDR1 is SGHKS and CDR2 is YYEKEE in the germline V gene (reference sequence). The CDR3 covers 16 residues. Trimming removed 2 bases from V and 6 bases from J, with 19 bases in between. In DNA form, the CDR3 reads TGTGCCAGCAGCTTAGCCGTTACGGGAGTAGCTGATACGCAGTATTTT. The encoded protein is CASSLAVTGVADTQYF.

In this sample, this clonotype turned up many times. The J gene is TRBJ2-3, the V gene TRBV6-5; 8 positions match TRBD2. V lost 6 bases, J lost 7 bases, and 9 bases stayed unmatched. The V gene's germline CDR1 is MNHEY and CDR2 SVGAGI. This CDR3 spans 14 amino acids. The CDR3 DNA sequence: TGTGCCAGCAGCCGACAGCGGGAGTTATATACGCAGTATTTT. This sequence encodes CASSRQRELYTQYF.

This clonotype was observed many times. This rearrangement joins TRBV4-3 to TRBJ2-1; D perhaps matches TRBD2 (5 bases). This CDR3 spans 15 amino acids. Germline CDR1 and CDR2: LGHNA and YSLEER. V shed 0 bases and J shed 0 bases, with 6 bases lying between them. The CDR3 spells CASSQERVSYNEQFF. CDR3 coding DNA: TGCGCCAGCAGCCAAGAGAGGGTCTCCTACAATGAGCAGTTCTTC.

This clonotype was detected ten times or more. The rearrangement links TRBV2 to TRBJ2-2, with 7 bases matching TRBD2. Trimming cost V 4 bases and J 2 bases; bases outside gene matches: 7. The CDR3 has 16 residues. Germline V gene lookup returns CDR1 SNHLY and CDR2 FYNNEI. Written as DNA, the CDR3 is TGTGCCAGCAGTGCTGCAGCGGGGAGAAACACCGGGGAGCTGTTTTTT. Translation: CASSAAAGRNTGELFF.